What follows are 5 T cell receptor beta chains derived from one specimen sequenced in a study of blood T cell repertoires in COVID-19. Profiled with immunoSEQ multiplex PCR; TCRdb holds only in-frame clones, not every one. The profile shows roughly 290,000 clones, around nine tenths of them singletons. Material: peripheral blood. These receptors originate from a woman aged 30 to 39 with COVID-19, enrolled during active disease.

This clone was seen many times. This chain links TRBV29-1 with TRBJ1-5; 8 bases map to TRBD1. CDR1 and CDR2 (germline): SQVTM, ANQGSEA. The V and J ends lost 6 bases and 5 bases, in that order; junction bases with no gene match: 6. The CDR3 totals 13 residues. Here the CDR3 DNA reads TGCAGCGTCGCGAACAGGGGGGATCAGCCCCAGCATTTT. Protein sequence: CSVANRGDQPQHF. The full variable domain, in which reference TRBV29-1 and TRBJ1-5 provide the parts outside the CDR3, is SAVISQKPSRDICQRGTSLTIQCQVDSQVTMMFWYRQQPGQSLTLIATANQGSEATYESGFVIDKFPISRPNLTFSTLTVSNMSPEDSSIYLCSVANRGDQPQHFGDGTRLSIL.

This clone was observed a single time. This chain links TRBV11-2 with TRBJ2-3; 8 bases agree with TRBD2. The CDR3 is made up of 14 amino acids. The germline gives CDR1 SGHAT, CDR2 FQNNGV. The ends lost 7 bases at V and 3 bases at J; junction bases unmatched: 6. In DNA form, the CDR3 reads TGTGCCAGCAAGGCGGGAGGATGGACAGATACGCAGTATTTT. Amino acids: CASKAGGWTDTQYF. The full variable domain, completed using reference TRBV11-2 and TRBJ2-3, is EAGVAQSPRYKIIEKRQSVAFWCNPISGHATLYWYQQILGQGPKLLIQFQNNGVVDDSQLPKDRFSAERLKGVDSTLKIQPAKLEDSAVYLCASKAGGWTDTQYFGPGTRLTVL.

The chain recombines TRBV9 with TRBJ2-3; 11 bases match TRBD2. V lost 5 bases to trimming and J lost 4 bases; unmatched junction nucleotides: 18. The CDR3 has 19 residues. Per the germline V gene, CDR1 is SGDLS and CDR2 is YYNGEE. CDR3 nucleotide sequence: TGTGCCAGCAGTCCCAGTGTGCGCCGACTAGCGGGACAGGCAGATACGCAGTATTTT. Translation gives CASSPSVRRLAGQADTQYF.

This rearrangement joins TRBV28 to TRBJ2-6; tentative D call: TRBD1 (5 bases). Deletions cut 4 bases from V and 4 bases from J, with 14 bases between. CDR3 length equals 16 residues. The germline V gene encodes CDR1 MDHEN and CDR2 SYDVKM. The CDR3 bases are TGTGCCAGCAGTTCCCCAGGGCGAGACGGGGCCAACGTCCTGACTTTC. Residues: CASSSPGRDGANVLTF.

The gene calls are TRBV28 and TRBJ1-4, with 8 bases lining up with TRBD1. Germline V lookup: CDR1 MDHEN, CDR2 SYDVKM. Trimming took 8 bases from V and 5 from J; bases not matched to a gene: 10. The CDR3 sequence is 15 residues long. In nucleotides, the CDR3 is TGTGCCAGCTCCACTCAGGGGGCGAGGAATGAAAAACTGTTTTTT. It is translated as CASSTQGARNEKLFF.